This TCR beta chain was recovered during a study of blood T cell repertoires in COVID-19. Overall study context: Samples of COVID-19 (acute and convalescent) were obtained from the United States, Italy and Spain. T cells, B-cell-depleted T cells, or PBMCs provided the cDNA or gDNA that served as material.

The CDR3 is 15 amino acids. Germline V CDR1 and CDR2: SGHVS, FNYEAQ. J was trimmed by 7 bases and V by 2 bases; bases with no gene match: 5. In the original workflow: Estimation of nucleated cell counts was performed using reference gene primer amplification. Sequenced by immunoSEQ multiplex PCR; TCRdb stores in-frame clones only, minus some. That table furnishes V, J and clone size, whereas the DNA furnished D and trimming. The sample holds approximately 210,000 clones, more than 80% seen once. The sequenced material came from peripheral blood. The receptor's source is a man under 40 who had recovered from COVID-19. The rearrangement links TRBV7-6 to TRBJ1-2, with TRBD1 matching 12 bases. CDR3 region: CASSLWDRGQGGYTF. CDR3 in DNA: TGTGCCAGCAGCTTATGGGACAGGGGGCAGGGTGGCTACACCTTC.